The 25 T cell receptor beta chains below were found in one sample sequenced in a study of blood T cell repertoires in COVID-19. Profiling relied on immunoSEQ multiplex PCR, and the TCRdb table lists in-frame clones only, not all of them. Here the sample spans about 180,000 clones, 70% to 80% being singletons. Sequences were obtained from PBMCs or T cells enriched from blood (not recorded which). The receptors were gathered from a man aged 60-69 years who had been exposed to COVID-19.

This clone was observed a few times. The chain combines TRBV5-8 with TRBJ1-4; D perhaps matches TRBD1 (6 bases). V was clipped by 4 bases and J by 2 bases, with 12 bases between them. CDR1 is SGHTS and CDR2 is YDEGEE in the germline V gene. CDR3 length: 15 amino acids. Here the CDR3 reads CASSRLRGTNEKLFF. DNA of the CDR3: TGTGCCAGCAGCCGTTTGAGGGGGACTAATGAAAAACTGTTTTTT.

The chain carries TRBV6-6 and TRBJ2-7, with 8 nucleotides matching TRBD1. The CDR3 contains 15 residues. The germline gives CDR1 MNHNY, CDR2 SVGAGI (reference sequence). The ends lost 0 bases at V and 5 bases at J; junction bases unmatched: 6. This CDR3 is CASSYSGTGFDEQYF. Written as DNA, the CDR3 is TGTGCCAGCAGTTACTCCGGGACAGGATTTGACGAGCAGTACTTC.

This chain uses TRBV7-8 with TRBJ2-2; 8 bases map to TRBD1. Per the germline V gene, CDR1 is SGHVS and CDR2 is FQNEAQ. The CDR3 consists of 17 residues. Germline trimming cut 5 bases from V and 2 bases from J; bases unmatched to any gene: 10. In DNA form, the CDR3 reads TGTGCCAGCAGCACAGTGGCGGGACAGGTCAACACCGGGGAGCTGTTTTTT. This gives the protein CASSTVAGQVNTGELFF.

The rearrangement uses TRBV6-5 and TRBJ2-6; TRBD1 is a possible D gene (5 bases). CDR1 and CDR2 from the germline V gene are MNHEY and SVGAGI. The V end lost 7 bases, the J end lost 1 base, and 11 bases lay between the germline ends. This CDR3 has 15 amino acids. CDR3 loop: CASTLTGSGANVLTF. The CDR3 DNA is TGTGCCAGCACTCTTACAGGATCTGGGGCCAACGTCCTGACTTTC.

The J gene is TRBJ1-2, the V gene TRBV27, with 10 bases that match TRBD1. The CDR3 runs 15 residues. The junction had 7 bases not matched to a gene; V was cut back by 5 bases and J by 4 bases. Germline V gene data show CDR1 as MNHEY and CDR2 as SMNVEV (reference sequence). The CDR3 protein is CASSPQTGGSYGYTF. The CDR3 DNA follows: TGTGCCAGCAGTCCACAGACAGGGGGCAGCTATGGCTACACCTTC.

The CDR3 here is CASSLGGWEDTEAFF. In DNA, the CDR3 is TGTGCCAGCAGCTTAGGAGGCTGGGAGGACACTGAAGCTTTCTTT. This chain uses TRBV11-2 with TRBJ1-1; D is undetermined. Trimming took off 1 base at V and 3 bases at J, with 12 bases between the two ends. Germline CDR1 and CDR2: SGHAT and FQNNGV. The CDR3 sequence is 15 residues long.

The table lists this clone with a count of one. V and J are TRBV23-1 and TRBJ2-7; TRBD1 matches 10 bases. TRBV23-1 counts as an open reading frame of uncertain function. V lost 4 bases and J lost 0; bases outside the gene matches: 9. The CDR3 has 17 amino acids. CDR3 loop: CASSRRGGTGDSYEQYF. CDR3 nucleotides: TGCGCCAGCAGTCGAAGAGGGGGGACAGGGGACTCCTACGAGCAGTACTTC.

This chain links TRBV28 with TRBJ1-2; D may be TRBD1 (5 bases). Germline lookup yields CDR1 MDHEN and CDR2 SYDVKM. Trimming pared 3 bases from V and 2 bases from J, leaving 7 bases between. The CDR3 is 13 amino acids. This CDR3 is CASSFSGNYGYTF. In DNA form, the CDR3 reads TGTGCCAGCAGTTTCTCAGGGAACTATGGCTACACCTTC.

The CDR3 DNA reads as TGTGCCAGCAGCGTTGGGACACTGGGGAACACTGAAGCTTTCTTT. Encoded protein: CASSVGTLGNTEAFF. The rearrangement links TRBV9 to TRBJ1-1, with D tentatively TRBD1 (6 bases). This CDR3 is 15 amino acids long. Germline V gene data show CDR1 as SGDLS and CDR2 as YYNGEE. V lost 2 bases and J lost 1, with 12 bases in between.

This clone was recorded a few times. This chain joins TRBV11-3 and TRBJ1-6; D unclear. The CDR3 totals 15 residues. With 1 base removed from V and 9 bases from J, the gap between germline ends came to 13 bases. CDR1 is SGHNT and CDR2 is YENEEA in the germline V gene. Here the CDR3 reads CASSLVSRAGSPLHF. Written as DNA, the CDR3 is TGTGCCAGCAGCTTAGTCTCGCGTGCAGGTTCACCCCTCCACTTT.

The genes are TRBV20-1 and TRBJ2-5; possibly TRBD1 for D (6 bases). Germline V gene sequence: CDR1 DFQATT, CDR2 SNEGSKA (reference sequence). The CDR3 totals 16 residues. V lost 3 bases and J lost 6, with 23 bases in between. The CDR3 DNA sequence: TGCAGTGCTAGTCCTCTGAGGGGGAGCGAGGGGCAGACCCAGTACTTC. Its translation: CSASPLRGSEGQTQYF.

J is TRBJ2-7 and V is TRBV6-5, with D maybe TRBD1 (6 bases). Trimming took 2 bases from V and 0 from J, leaving 8 bases between them. CDR1 and CDR2 from the germline V gene are MNHEY and SVGAGI. The CDR3 spans 14 residues. This chain's CDR3 is CASSYLGGSYEQYF. The CDR3 bases are TGTGCCAGCAGTTACCTAGGGGGCTCCTACGAGCAGTACTTC.

V and J are TRBV7-9 and TRBJ2-3, with 12 positions matching TRBD2. This CDR3 region has 15 residues. Per the germline V gene, CDR1 is SEHNR and CDR2 is FQNEAQ (reference sequence). The trim removed 5 bases at V and 4 bases at J, leaving 4 bases unmatched. The CDR3 DNA reads as TGTGCCAGCAGCATGACTAGCGGGAGTGCAGATACGCAGTATTTT. Translated, it gives CASSMTSGSADTQYF.

The gene calls are TRBV28 and TRBJ2-4; 8 bases fit TRBD1. The V gene's germline CDR1 is MDHEN and CDR2 SYDVKM. V shed 6 bases and J 0 bases; nucleotides not matched to a gene: 7. There are 16 residues in the CDR3. The CDR3 nucleotides are TGTGCCAGCAGCCAGGGACAGGAGGTAGCCAAAAACATTCAGTACTTC. Its translation: CASSQGQEVAKNIQYF.

This chain joins TRBV2 and TRBJ2-3; TRBD1 matches at 7 bases. V dropped 6 bases and J dropped 3; count of bases not matched to a gene: 9. In germline, CDR1 is SNHLY, CDR2 FYNNEI. The CDR3 sequence is 15 residues long. The CDR3 here is CASSLQGRGTDTQYF. The CDR3 DNA reads as TGTGCCAGCAGCCTACAGGGCAGGGGGACAGATACGCAGTATTTT.

The chain links TRBV11-2 to TRBJ1-2, with 8 bases fitting TRBD1. Germline assignment: CDR1 SGHAT and CDR2 FQNNGV. This CDR3 spans 15 amino acids. V gave up 5 bases and J gave up 4 bases; unmatched junction bases: 9. The CDR3, as DNA: TGTGCCAGCAGCCGACACAACAGGGGGGGCTATGGCTACACCTTC. Amino acids: CASSRHNRGGYGYTF.

The rearrangement joins TRBV11-1 to TRBJ1-3, with D hard to call. CDR1 and CDR2 (germline): SGHAT, FQDESV (reference sequence). The CDR3 consists of 16 residues. V was shortened by 2 bases and J by 0 bases, with 11 bases between the two germline ends. The CDR3 loop reads CASSLSVGSSGNTIYF. The CDR3 coding sequence is TGTGCCAGCAGCTTATCCGTCGGTAGCTCTGGAAACACCATATATTTT.

The table lists this clone with a few counts. This sequence joins TRBV6-5 and TRBJ1-5; the match to TRBD1 covers 8 bases. The CDR3 extends over 14 amino acids. J lost 3 bases, V lost 8 bases, and 6 bases had no gene match. In germline, CDR1 is MNHEY, CDR2 SVGAGI. The CDR3 nucleotides are TGTGCCAGCCAGGGGGCAGGTAACAATCAGCCCCAGCATTTT. Translated: CASQGAGNNQPQHF.

This clone was detected only once. The chain employs TRBV5-1 and TRBJ2-2; weak D call: TRBD2 (6 bases). The CDR3 runs to 15 residues. Deletions cut 2 bases from V and 0 bases from J, with 8 bases between. The germline CDR1 and CDR2 sequences are SGHRS and YFSETQ. The CDR3 loop is CASSFIAANTGELFF. In DNA, the CDR3 is TGCGCCAGCAGCTTTATAGCGGCGAACACCGGGGAGCTGTTTTTT.

This chain uses TRBV10-1 with TRBJ2-1; 11 nucleotides align to TRBD2. The J segment lost 8 bases and the V segment lost 8 bases, leaving 17 bases of the junction unmatched. This CDR3 has 17 residues. CDR1 WNHNN and CDR2 SYGVQD come from the germline V gene (reference sequence). DNA for the CDR3: TGCGCCAGCGGGAACGCCCTAGCGGGAGGTTCTTCCCATGAGCAGTTCTTC. The encoded protein is CASGNALAGGSSHEQFF.

J is TRBJ2-3 and V is TRBV3-1 (or the pseudogene TRBV3-2), with TRBD2 as a possible D gene (6 bases). Looked up from germline, CDR1 is LGHDT and CDR2 is YNNKEL (reference sequence). V was trimmed by 4 bases and J by 4 bases, leaving 12 bases between them. The CDR3 is 14 residues long. In DNA, the CDR3 is TGTGCCAGCAGCCGGCGGGGCCGGGCAGATACGCAGTATTTT. It encodes CASSRRGRADTQYF.

V is TRBV10-3 and J is TRBJ2-1, with D maybe TRBD2 (6 bases). Germline V CDR1 and CDR2: ENHRY, SYGVKD. The CDR3 consists of 15 residues. Trimming shortened V by 10 bases and J by 0 bases, and 16 bases separated the two germline ends. As DNA, the CDR3 is TGTGCCACCCTTGACCCGGGACTCTCCTACAATGAGCAGTTCTTC. Translation: CATLDPGLSYNEQFF.

This chain links TRBV19 with TRBJ2-3; TRBD2 agrees at 11 bases. Germline values: CDR1 LNHDA, CDR2 SQIVND (reference sequence). Trimming took 6 bases from V and 3 from J; bases not matched to a gene: 8. CDR3 length: 16 amino acids. CDR3 bases: TGTGCCAGTAGCCCTATGGGACTAGCGGAGACAGATACGCAGTATTTT. Protein: CASSPMGLAETDTQYF.

The chain links TRBV3-1 (or the pseudogene TRBV3-2) to TRBJ1-2; TRBD1 matches at 7 bases. The germline CDR1 and CDR2 sequences are LGHDT and YNNKEL (reference sequence). Trimming removed 1 base from V and 4 bases from J; junction bases left unmatched: 0. This CDR3 is 13 amino acids long. CDR3 in amino acids: CASSQGQGYGYTF. The DNA for the CDR3 is TGTGCCAGCAGCCAAGGACAGGGCTATGGCTACACCTTC.

This chain connects TRBV5-4 to TRBJ2-3; weak D call: TRBD2 (5 bases). This CDR3 comprises 13 residues. The V end lost 7 bases, the J end lost 1 base, and 10 bases lay between the germline ends. CDR1 SGHNT and CDR2 YYREEE come from the germline V gene (reference sequence). CDR3 nucleotide sequence: TGTGCCAGCGGATTCGGGGGCACAGATACGCAGTATTTT. Its translation is CASGFGGTDTQYF. Full variable domain (remainder filled in from reference TRBV5-4 and TRBJ2-3): ETGVTQSPTHLIKTRGQQVTLRCSSQSGHNTVSWYQQALGQGPQFIFQYYREEENGRGNFPPRFSGLQFPNYSSELNVNALELDDSALYLCASGFGGTDTQYFGPGTRLTVL.